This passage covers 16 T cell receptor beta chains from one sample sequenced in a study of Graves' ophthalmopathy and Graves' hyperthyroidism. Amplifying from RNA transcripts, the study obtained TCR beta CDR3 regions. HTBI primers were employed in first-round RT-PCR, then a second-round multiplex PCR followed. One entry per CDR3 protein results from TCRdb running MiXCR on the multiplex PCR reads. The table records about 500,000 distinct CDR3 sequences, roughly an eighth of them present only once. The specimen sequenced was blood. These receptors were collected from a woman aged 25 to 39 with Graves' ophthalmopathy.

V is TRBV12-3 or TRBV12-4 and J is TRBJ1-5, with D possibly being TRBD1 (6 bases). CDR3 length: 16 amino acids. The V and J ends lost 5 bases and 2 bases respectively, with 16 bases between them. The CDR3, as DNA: TGTGCCAGCAGTGGGGGCGGTCGAGGAGGCAATCAGCCCCAGCATTTT. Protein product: CASSGGGRGGNQPQHF.

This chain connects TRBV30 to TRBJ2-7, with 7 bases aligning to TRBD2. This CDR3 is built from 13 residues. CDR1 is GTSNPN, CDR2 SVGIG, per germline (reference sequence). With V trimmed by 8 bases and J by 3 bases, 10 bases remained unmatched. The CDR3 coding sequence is TGTGCCGGATCTAGCGGTTCTTACTACGAGCAGTACTTC. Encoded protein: CAGSSGSYYEQYF.

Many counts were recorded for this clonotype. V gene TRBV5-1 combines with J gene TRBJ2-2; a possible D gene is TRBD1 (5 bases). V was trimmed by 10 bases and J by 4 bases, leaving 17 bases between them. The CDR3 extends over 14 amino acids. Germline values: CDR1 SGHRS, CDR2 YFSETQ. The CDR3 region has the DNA TGCGCCGCCTGGGAACAGGCGTCCACCGGGGAGCTGTTTTTT. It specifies CAAWEQASTGELFF.

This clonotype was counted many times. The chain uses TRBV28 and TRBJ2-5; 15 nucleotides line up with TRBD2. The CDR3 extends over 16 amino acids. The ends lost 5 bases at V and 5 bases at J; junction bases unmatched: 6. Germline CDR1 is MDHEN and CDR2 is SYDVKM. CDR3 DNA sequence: TGTGCCAGCAGTCTGGGACTAGCGGGAGGATTTGAGACCCAGTACTTC. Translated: CASSLGLAGGFETQYF. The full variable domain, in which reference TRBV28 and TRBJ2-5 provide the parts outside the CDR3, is DVKVTQSSRYLVKRTGEKVFLECVQDMDHENMFWYRQDPGLGLRLIYFSYDVKMKEKGDIPEGYSVSREKKERFSLILESASTNQTSMYLCASSLGLAGGFETQYFGPGTRLLVL.

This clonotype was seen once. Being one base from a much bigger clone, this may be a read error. The CDR3 region is CACSLLDTTGELFF. DNA for the CDR3: TGCGCCTGCAGCTTGTTGGACACCACCGGGGAGCTGTTTTTT. The J gene is TRBJ2-2, the V gene TRBV5-1; tentative D call: TRBD1 (5 bases). The CDR3 runs to 14 residues. Germline loops: CDR1 SGHRS, CDR2 YFSETQ. Drawing the rest from reference TRBV5-1 and TRBJ2-2, the complete variable domain is KAGVTQTPRYLIKTRGQQVTLSCSPISGHRSVSWYQQTPGQGLQFLFEYFSETQRNKGNFPGRFSGRQFSNSRSEMNVSTLELGDSALYLCACSLLDTTGELFFGEGSRLTVL.

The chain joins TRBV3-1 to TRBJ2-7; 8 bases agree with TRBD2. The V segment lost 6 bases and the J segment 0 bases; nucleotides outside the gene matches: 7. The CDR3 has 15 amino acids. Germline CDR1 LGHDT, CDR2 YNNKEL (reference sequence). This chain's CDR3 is CASSPLSGGSYEQYF. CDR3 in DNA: TGTGCCAGCAGTCCACTCAGCGGGGGCTCCTACGAGCAGTACTTC.

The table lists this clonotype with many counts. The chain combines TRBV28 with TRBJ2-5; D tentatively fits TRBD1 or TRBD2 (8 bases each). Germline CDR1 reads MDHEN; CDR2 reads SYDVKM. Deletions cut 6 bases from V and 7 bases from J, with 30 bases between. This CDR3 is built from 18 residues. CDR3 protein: CASSPWTGREERKGTQYF. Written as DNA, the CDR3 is TGTGCCAGCAGCCCCTGGACAGGGCGGGAGGAAAGGAAGGGGACCCAGTACTTC. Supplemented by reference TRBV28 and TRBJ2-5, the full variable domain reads DVKVTQSSRYLVKRTGEKVFLECVQDMDHENMFWYRQDPGLGLRLIYFSYDVKMKEKGDIPEGYSVSREKKERFSLILESASTNQTSMYLCASSPWTGREERKGTQYFGPGTRLLVL.

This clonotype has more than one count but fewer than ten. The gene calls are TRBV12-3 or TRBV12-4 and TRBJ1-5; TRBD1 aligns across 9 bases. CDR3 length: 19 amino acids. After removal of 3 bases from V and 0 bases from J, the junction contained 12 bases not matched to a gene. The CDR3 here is CASSLGTGKGMYSNQPQHF. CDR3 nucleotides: TGTGCCAGCAGTTTGGGGACAGGGAAGGGCATGTATAGCAATCAGCCCCAGCATTTT.

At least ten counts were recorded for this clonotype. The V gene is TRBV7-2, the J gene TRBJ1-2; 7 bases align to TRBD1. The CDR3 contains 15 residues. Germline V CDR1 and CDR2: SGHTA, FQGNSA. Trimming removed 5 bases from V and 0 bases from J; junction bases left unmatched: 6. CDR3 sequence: CASSPDRAANYGYTF. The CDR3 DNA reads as TGTGCCAGCAGCCCTGACAGGGCTGCTAACTATGGCTACACCTTC.

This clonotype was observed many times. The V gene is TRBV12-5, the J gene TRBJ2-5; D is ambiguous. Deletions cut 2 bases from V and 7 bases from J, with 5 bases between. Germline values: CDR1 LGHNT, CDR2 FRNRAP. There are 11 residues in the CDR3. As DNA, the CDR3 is TGTGCTAGTGGTTTGAGCCGGACCCAGTACTTC. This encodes CASGLSRTQYF.

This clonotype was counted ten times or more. This CDR3 reads CASSLVAGFYGYTF. The CDR3 nucleotides are TGTGCCAGCAGCTTGGTGGCAGGATTCTATGGCTACACCTTC. The chain carries TRBV5-5 and TRBJ1-2, with no clear D. The germline V gene has CDR1 SGHKS and CDR2 YYEKEE (reference sequence). Trimming cost V 0 bases and J 4 bases, with 10 bases left between them. This CDR3 contains 14 residues.

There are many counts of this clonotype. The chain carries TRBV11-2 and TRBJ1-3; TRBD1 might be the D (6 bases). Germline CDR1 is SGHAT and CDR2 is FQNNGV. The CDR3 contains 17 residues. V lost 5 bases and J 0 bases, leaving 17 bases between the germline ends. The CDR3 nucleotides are TGTGCCAGCAGCCCGATTCGGGGGCTTAGCTCTGGAAACACCATATATTTT. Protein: CASSPIRGLSSGNTIYF.

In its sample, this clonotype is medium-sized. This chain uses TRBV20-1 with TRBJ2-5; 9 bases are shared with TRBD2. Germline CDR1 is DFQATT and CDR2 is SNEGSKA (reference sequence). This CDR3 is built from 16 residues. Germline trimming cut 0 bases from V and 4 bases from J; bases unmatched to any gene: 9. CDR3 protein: CSARDLGGGDTETQYF. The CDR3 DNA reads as TGCAGTGCTAGAGATCTGGGCGGGGGGGATACAGAGACCCAGTACTTC.

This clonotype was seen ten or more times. CDR3 coding DNA: TGTGCCAGCACTGGGACAGAGGTTTATGGCTACACCTTC. It specifies CASTGTEVYGYTF. This chain connects TRBV25-1 to TRBJ1-2, with 7 bases identical to TRBD1. J was trimmed by 5 bases and V by 7 bases; bases with no gene match: 7. The CDR3 contains 13 residues. Per the germline V gene, CDR1 is MGHDK and CDR2 is SYGVNS.

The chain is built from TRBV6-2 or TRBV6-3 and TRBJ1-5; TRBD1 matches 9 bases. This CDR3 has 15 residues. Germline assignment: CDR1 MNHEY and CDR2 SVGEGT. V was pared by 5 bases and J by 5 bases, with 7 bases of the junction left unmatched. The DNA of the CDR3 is TGTGCCAGCAGTGCGCGGACAGGGGTACATCAGCCCCAGCATTTT. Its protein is CASSARTGVHQPQHF.

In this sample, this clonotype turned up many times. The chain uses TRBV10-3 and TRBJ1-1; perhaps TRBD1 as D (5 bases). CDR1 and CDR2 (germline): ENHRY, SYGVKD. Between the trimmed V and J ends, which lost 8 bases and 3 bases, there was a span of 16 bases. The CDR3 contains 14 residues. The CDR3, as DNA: TGTGCCATCGGCAGGGCGAGTAGGGACACTGAAGCTTTCTTT. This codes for CAIGRASRDTEAFF.